The 17 T cell receptor beta chains below all came from one sample that was sequenced in a study of siplizumab effects on memory and regulatory T cells (dated by TCRdb to the late 2010s). The method behind the library was the immunoSEQ multiplex PCR assay. In TCRdb, the immuneACCESS table is reduced to in-frame sequences with V and J assigned. These tables do not hold every clone; where another copy was compared, an unresolved V gene accounts for under half, and the others remain unexplained. Counted in this sample were approximately 68,000 clones; 75% to 95% of them appeared once. Approximately 30% of the sample lies in the top ten. Sequencing was performed on CD8+ T cells sorted from blood. These TCRs come from a human donor in good health.

This chain uses TRBV11-2 with TRBJ1-1; maybe TRBD1 (5 bases). The CDR3 contains 15 residues. Deletions cut 1 base from V and 0 bases from J, with 9 bases between. Germline CDR1 is SGHAT and CDR2 is FQNNGV. The CDR3 loop reads CASSLGGAVNTEAFF. CDR3 nucleotides: TGTGCCAGCAGCTTAGGAGGGGCTGTGAACACTGAAGCTTTCTTT.

This clone was seen only once. V usage is TRBV7-8 and J usage is TRBJ2-7; no clear D. Germline V gene data show CDR1 as SGHVS and CDR2 as FQNEAQ. The CDR3 has 13 residues. Trimming left V 5 bases short and J 5 bases short, with 13 bases between. The CDR3 nucleotides are TGTGCCAGCAGCCACAACCCGAGCCACGAGCAGTACTTC. Protein sequence: CASSHNPSHEQYF.

This chain uses TRBV7-3 with TRBJ2-1; 7 bases agree with TRBD2. CDR3 length: 13 residues. Germline V gives CDR1 SGHTA, CDR2 FQGTGA. The trim removed 5 bases at V and 6 bases at J, leaving 4 bases unmatched. DNA of the CDR3: TGTGCCAGCAGCCCAGGACTAGGCAATGAGCAGTTCTTC. Translation gives CASSPGLGNEQFF.

The CDR3 sequence: CASSQAPGLAGAETQYF. CDR3 coding DNA: TGCGCCAGCAGCCAAGCTCCGGGGCTAGCGGGAGCAGAGACCCAGTACTTC. The genes are TRBV4-1 and TRBJ2-5; 10 bases align to TRBD2. The CDR3 is 17 residues long. The germline V gene has CDR1 MGHRA and CDR2 YSYEKL. J gave up 4 bases and V 1 base, and 9 bases lay outside the gene matches.

Details on this clone: This specimen includes other DNA sequences encoding the same CDR3. V is TRBV13 and J is TRBJ2-2; 8 nucleotides line up with TRBD2. V lost 5 bases, J lost 7 bases, and 9 bases stayed unmatched. The CDR3 runs to 15 residues. Germline assignment: CDR1 PRHDT and CDR2 FYEKMQ (reference sequence). In DNA form, the CDR3 reads TGTGCCAGCAGCCTGGCCGCGGGGGGTCTCGGGGAGCTGTTTTTT. Translating gives CASSLAAGGLGELFF.

The V and J genes are TRBV4-2 and TRBJ2-3; 10 bases are a match to TRBD2. Germline lookup yields CDR1 LGHNA and CDR2 YNFKEQ. The CDR3 loop spans 15 amino acids. Losses at the gene ends were 2 bases for V and 2 bases for J; bases not matched to a gene: 1. The CDR3 nucleotides are TGTGCCAGCAGCCAAACTAGCGGGGTCACAGATACGCAGTATTTT. Its protein is CASSQTSGVTDTQYF.

The V call is TRBV5-4, the J call TRBJ2-5, with no clear D. Trimming pared 4 bases from V and 2 bases from J, leaving 6 bases between. Germline CDR1 reads SGHNT; CDR2 reads YYREEE (reference sequence). This CDR3 is 12 amino acids long. This CDR3 reads CASSILQETQYF. The CDR3 DNA sequence: TGTGCCAGCAGCATCCTACAAGAGACCCAGTACTTC.

This chain uses TRBV5-5 with TRBJ2-7; TRBD1 matches 8 bases. The CDR3 runs 14 residues. J was trimmed by 3 bases and V by 0 bases; bases with no gene match: 2. Germline V lookup: CDR1 SGHKS, CDR2 YYEKEE (reference sequence). The CDR3 coding sequence is TGTGCCAGCAGCTTGGACACAGGGGGCTACGAGCAGTACTTC. Residues: CASSLDTGGYEQYF.

This clone showed up just once. The chain combines TRBV10-2 with TRBJ2-2; 9 positions agree with TRBD2. CDR3 length: 16 amino acids. V gave up 0 bases and J gave up 5 bases; unmatched junction bases: 4. CDR1 is WSHSY and CDR2 is SAAADI in the germline V gene. CDR3 nucleotide sequence: TGCGCCAGCAGTGAGTCCGCGGGGGGGGTGACCGGGGAGCTGTTTTTT. Translated, it gives CASSESAGGVTGELFF.

The V and J genes are TRBV9 and TRBJ1-4; tentative D call: TRBD1 (6 bases). With 0 bases removed from V and 6 bases from J, the gap between germline ends came to 9 bases. This CDR3 contains 14 residues. Germline lookup yields CDR1 SGDLS and CDR2 YYNGEE. The CDR3 sequence is CASSVDGGDEKLFF. DNA of the CDR3: TGTGCCAGCAGCGTAGACGGGGGCGATGAAAAACTGTTTTTT.

This clone was found once. V is TRBV6-6 and J is TRBJ2-7, with D hard to call. Per the germline V gene, CDR1 is MNHNY and CDR2 is SVGAGI (reference sequence). The ends were cut back, 0 bases at V and 2 bases at J, with 11 bases in the middle. The CDR3 has 15 residues. The CDR3 DNA sequence: TGTGCCAGCAGTTACTCCTTAGGCAGGACCTACGAGCAGTACTTC. Its translation is CASSYSLGRTYEQYF.

The CDR3 region has the DNA TGTGCCAGCACCACTCCCGGGACAGGGGCAGATACGCAGTATTTT. This translates into CASTTPGTGADTQYF. The chain combines TRBV7-9 with TRBJ2-3; 10 nucleotides agree with TRBD1. Trimming cost V 7 bases and J 4 bases; bases outside gene matches: 8. Germline CDR1 and CDR2: SEHNR and FQNEAQ (reference sequence). The CDR3 totals 15 residues.

The CDR3 sequence: CASRTGAYNSPLHF. The CDR3 DNA is TGTGCCAGTAGAACAGGGGCCTATAATTCACCCCTCCACTTT. V gene TRBV19 combines with J gene TRBJ1-6; 7 nucleotides line up with TRBD1. The CDR3 runs to 14 residues. Germline V gene sequence: CDR1 LNHDA, CDR2 SQIVND (reference sequence). J was trimmed by 2 bases and V by 6 bases; bases with no gene match: 1.

This sequence joins TRBV14 and TRBJ2-7, with D perhaps matching TRBD1 (6 bases). V was clipped by 3 bases and J by 1 base, with 16 bases between them. The CDR3 runs 16 residues. CDR1 and CDR2 from the germline V gene are SGHDN and FVKESK. The CDR3 DNA is TGTGCCAGCAGCCAGGCACAGGGTGAGGGATCCTACGAGCAGTACTTC. Its protein product is CASSQAQGEGSYEQYF.

As for this clone: Different DNA sequences within this sample yield the same CDR3. The chain uses TRBV7-9 and TRBJ2-7; D is possibly TRBD2 (5 bases). The germline V gene encodes CDR1 SEHNR and CDR2 FQNEAQ (reference sequence). The CDR3 consists of 13 residues. Trimming cost V 4 bases and J 2 bases, with 9 bases left between them. The DNA for the CDR3 is TGTGCCAGCAGCTCAGGACTCACCTACGAGCAGTACTTC. Its protein is CASSSGLTYEQYF.

A single count supports this clone. V usage is TRBV9 and J usage is TRBJ1-1; tentatively, D is TRBD1 (6 bases). The CDR3 length is 15 residues. Germline CDR1 SGDLS, CDR2 YYNGEE. Between the trimmed V and J ends, which lost 2 bases and 0 bases, there was a span of 11 bases. CDR3 in DNA: TGTGCCAGCAGCGTGAGCCAGGGGTTGAACACTGAAGCTTTCTTT. This translates into CASSVSQGLNTEAFF.

The rearrangement links TRBV7-9 to TRBJ2-7; D unresolved. The germline V and J ends were trimmed by 3 bases and 2 bases, with 5 bases remaining between them. Germline lookup yields CDR1 SEHNR and CDR2 FQNEAQ (reference sequence). The CDR3 consists of 12 residues. The CDR3 reads CASSLDPYEQYF. CDR3 DNA: TGTGCCAGCAGCTTGGACCCCTACGAGCAGTACTTC.